Each of the 10 T cell receptor beta chains below was sequenced from the same sample in a study of Graves' ophthalmopathy and Graves' hyperthyroidism. RNA served as the template for amplifying TCR beta CDR3 regions. The first round was an RT-PCR with HTBI primers, and the second round was a multiplex PCR. From the multiplex PCR reads, TCRdb called clonotypes with MiXCR, one entry per CDR3 protein. Of about 620,000 distinct CDR3 sequences listed, about a fifth are singletons. Sequencing used peripheral blood. Receptors originate from a woman aged 18-29 years with stable Graves' hyperthyroidism. Some clones in this sample may be carry-over from other donors' samples.

This clonotype has a count of ten or more. The gene calls are TRBV5-1 and TRBJ1-2; 9 nucleotides line up with TRBD1. Germline CDR1 and CDR2: SGHRS and YFSETQ. This CDR3 comprises 14 residues. The V and J ends lost 2 bases and 2 bases, in that order; junction bases with no gene match: 1. DNA of the CDR3: TGCGCCAGCAGCTTCACAGGGGGCAACTATGGCTACACCTTC. This gives the protein CASSFTGGNYGYTF.

Ten or more counts support this clonotype. At one boundary the junction diverges from the germline segment, which might be a read error. The chain has TRBV2 and TRBJ1-2; 10 bases fit TRBD1. The CDR3 length is 14 residues. CDR1 SNHLY and CDR2 FYNNEI come from the germline V gene. The CDR3 is CASSATGGRYAYTF. CDR3 DNA sequence: TGTGCCAGCAGTGCGACAGGGGGCCGCTATGCCTACACCTTC. Drawing the rest from reference TRBV2 and TRBJ1-2, the complete variable domain is EPEVTQTPSHQVTQMGQEVILRCVPISNHLYFYWYRQILGQKVEFLVSFYNNEISEKSEIFDDQFSVERPDGSNFTLKIRSTKLEDSAMYFCASSATGGRYAYTFGSGTRLTVV.

The J gene is TRBJ1-5, the V gene TRBV4-1; D is undetermined. Germline V lookup: CDR1 MGHRA, CDR2 YSYEKL. The CDR3 runs 14 residues. With 2 bases removed from V and 2 bases from J, the gap between germline ends came to 7 bases. The CDR3, as DNA: TGCGCCAGCAGCCAAATTGTGGGCAATCAGCCCCAGCATTTT. Protein sequence: CASSQIVGNQPQHF.

This clonotype was counted many times. The chain recombines TRBV4-1 with TRBJ1-2, with D perhaps TRBD1 (6 bases). Trimming stripped 6 bases from V and 7 bases from J, with 18 bases between. The CDR3 is 14 amino acids. Germline V lookup: CDR1 MGHRA, CDR2 YSYEKL. The CDR3 region is CASSPQLAGAGYTF. As DNA, the CDR3 is TGCGCCAGCAGTCCGCAACTGGCAGGGGCTGGCTACACCTTC.

This clonotype has a handful of counts. The chain links TRBV28 to TRBJ1-5; TRBD1 is a possible D gene (6 bases). V dropped 1 base and J dropped 6 bases, with 10 bases sitting between them. Germline CDR1 and CDR2: MDHEN and SYDVKM. This CDR3 comprises 14 residues. The CDR3 DNA sequence: TGTGCCAGCAGTTTATACAGGGTGGGTCAGCCCCAGCATTTT. Its translation is CASSLYRVGQPQHF.

This clonotype appeared many times. This chain joins TRBV28 and TRBJ2-7; D ambiguous. This CDR3 has 13 amino acids. Trimming removed 3 bases from V and 3 bases from J, with 9 bases in between. Germline CDR1 is MDHEN and CDR2 is SYDVKM. CDR3 bases: TGTGCCAGCAGTTTCTTTTGGGTCTACGAGCAGTACTTC. The encoded protein is CASSFFWVYEQYF.

About this clonotype: It may be a read error: a sequence one base away is much more abundant. The chain recombines TRBV12-3 or TRBV12-4 with TRBJ1-1; D remains unclear. The CDR3 length is 14 residues. This CDR3 is CASSPDQRRTEACF. CDR3 coding DNA: TGTGCCAGCAGCCCAGACCAGAGGAGGACTGAAGCTTGCTTT.

The table lists this clonotype with many counts. This chain uses TRBV11-2 with TRBJ1-5; D is perhaps TRBD1 (6 bases). The germline gives CDR1 SGHAT, CDR2 FQNNGV. With 5 bases removed from V and 2 bases from J, the gap between germline ends came to 19 bases. This CDR3 is 17 amino acids long. For the CDR3, the DNA is TGTGCCAGCAGCGCCGCGGGGGCGGCCCCGGGCAATCAGCCCCAGCATTTT. Protein: CASSAAGAAPGNQPQHF.

This clonotype was observed at least ten times. The rearrangement uses TRBV6-2 or TRBV6-3 and TRBJ2-7; the match to TRBD2 covers 13 bases. CDR3 length: 16 residues. In germline, CDR1 is MNHEY, CDR2 SVGEGT. V lost 5 bases and J lost 1; bases outside the gene matches: 5. DNA of the CDR3: TGTGCCAGCAGTCCGGGACTAGCGGGATTGTCCTACGAGCAGTACTTC. It is translated as CASSPGLAGLSYEQYF.

This clonotype was seen many times. The genes are TRBV4-2 and TRBJ1-5; 7 nucleotides match TRBD1. The CDR3 extends over 13 amino acids. V shed 3 bases and J 10 bases; nucleotides not matched to a gene: 6. Germline-derived CDR1 and CDR2 are LGHNA and YNFKEQ. Here the CDR3 DNA reads TGTGCCAGCAGCCACCTTACAGGGGATCCCCAGCATTTT. Its translation is CASSHLTGDPQHF.